Described below is a single T cell receptor (beta chain) sequence and its context. The target antigen is unknown. TCR analog templates of synthetic origin were spiked into each PCR. Repertoires were generated with immunoSEQ multiplex PCR, while TCRdb's copy carries only in-frame clones and drops some. The repertoire holds some 120,000 clones, with roughly 90% as singletons. Sample time point: peripheral blood 6 weeks after treatment start. The germline V gene has CDR1 MRHNA and CDR2 SNTAGT. V was trimmed by 6 bases and J by 2 bases, leaving 19 bases between them. This CDR3 has 17 amino acids. These data come from a study of PD-L1 blockade in urothelial cancer. About the study: Blood analysis was done at 3 weeks (second dose) and 6 weeks after treatment began.

The study's findings and limits: Pretreatment TCR clonality in blood under the median foretold superior survival.

V is TRBV6-4 and J is TRBJ2-2, with D tentatively TRBD2 (7 bases). The TCR originated in a man aged 55 to 70 with urothelial cancer. Sample: PBMCs, taken around atezolizumab (anti-PD-L1) treatment. The DNA for the CDR3 is TGTGCCAGCAGCCCGGGGGGCCTATCGCTCAACACCGGGGAGCTGTTTTTT. Its translation: CASSPGGLSLNTGELFF.